This T cell receptor beta chain derives from a study of human versus mouse CDR3 diversity and MHC coevolution. Across the whole study: immunoSEQ was reported to reach one in 200,000 T cells sensitivity. Valid reads per sample ranged from about 5.5 x 10^6 to 1.7 x 10^7. Notes on the study in general: Most of the three human donors had the lowest clonal inequality. By iCHAO1, human TCR beta clonotypes numbered some 1.5 million, the most.

Comments on this clone: The target antigen is unknown.

The CDR3 totals 16 residues. V trimming: 0 bases; J trimming: 2 bases; junction bases outside the gene matches: 1. Germline V gives CDR1 SGHTA, CDR2 FQGNSA. The table came from immunoSEQ multiplex PCR; TCRdb's copy has only in-frame clones and leaves some out. The table includes fewer than 100,000 clones, roughly 93% detected once. The sample taken for sequencing was naive CD4+ T cells from blood. Subset here: CD45RO-negative CD62L-positive naive CD4 T cells. The source of this sequence is a person aged 25 to 69 in good health. The rearrangement joins TRBV7-2 to TRBJ1-6; TRBD1 matches 7 bases. The CDR3 loop reads CASSLAGTAYNSPLHF. The DNA of the CDR3 is TGTGCCAGCAGCTTAGCCGGGACAGCCTATAATTCACCCCTCCACTTT.